The next 28 T cell receptor beta chains were all read from a single sample in a study of cytotoxic CD8 clonotypes in ibrutinib-treated CLL. Method: immunoSEQ multiplex PCR; TCRdb's copy keeps in-frame clones and lacks some. The sample lists several thousand clones; 70% to 85% were seen once. Here the sequenced sample was PBMCs, taken before ibrutinib treatment. The receptors stem from a human donor with chronic lymphocytic leukemia.

This sequence joins TRBV28 and TRBJ1-2; tentatively, D is TRBD1 (5 bases). With 3 bases removed from V and 5 bases from J, the gap between germline ends came to 19 bases. The V gene's germline CDR1 is MDHEN and CDR2 SYDVKM. This CDR3 comprises 16 residues. DNA of the CDR3: TGTGCCAGCAGTTTTACGGCGGCGGGGGAGGGTTATGGCTACACCTTC. It specifies CASSFTAAGEGYGYTF.

The gene calls are TRBV10-2 and TRBJ1-6, with D maybe TRBD1 (5 bases). CDR3 size: 15 residues. The V end lost 0 bases, the J end lost 14 bases, and 17 bases lay between the germline ends. Germline assignment: CDR1 WSHSY and CDR2 SAAADI. CDR3 loop: CASSESTGARGALHF. The CDR3 DNA is TGCGCCAGCAGTGAGTCCACTGGAGCGAGAGGGGCCCTCCACTTT.

The chain uses TRBV6-1 and TRBJ2-3; the match to TRBD1 covers 8 bases. The CDR3 runs 16 residues. The V gene end was trimmed by 1 base and the J gene end by 2 bases; junction bases not matched to a gene: 5. In germline, CDR1 is MNHNS, CDR2 SASEGT. CDR3 sequence reads: CASSEVLGQDTDTQYF. The CDR3 DNA is TGTGCCAGCAGTGAAGTTCTGGGACAGGACACAGATACGCAGTATTTT.

CDR3 amino acids: CASSYQDSTNYGYTF. Here the CDR3 DNA reads TGTGCCAGCAGCTACCAGGACAGCACTAACTATGGCTACACCTTC. This sequence joins TRBV7-8 and TRBJ1-2, with D possibly matching TRBD1 (6 bases). V lost 4 bases to trimming and J lost 0 bases, with 12 bases between them. CDR3 length: 15 amino acids. Per the germline V gene, CDR1 is SGHVS and CDR2 is FQNEAQ.

This clone was seen just once. The chain is built from TRBV27 and TRBJ2-2; TRBD2 is a possible D gene (6 bases). Germline CDR1 is MNHEY and CDR2 is SMNVEV (reference sequence). The CDR3 has 16 residues. With 3 bases removed from V and 0 bases from J, the gap between germline ends came to 11 bases. The CDR3 is CASSFRLASNTGELFF. CDR3 in DNA: TGTGCCAGCAGTTTTAGGCTAGCGTCGAACACCGGGGAGCTGTTTTTT.

This chain links TRBV2 with TRBJ2-5, with TRBD1 as a possible D gene (6 bases). CDR3 length: 16 amino acids. V gave up 4 bases and J gave up 1 base, with 16 bases separating them. Germline assignment: CDR1 SNHLY and CDR2 FYNNEI. CDR3 residues: CASSGRLGASQETQYF. As DNA, the CDR3 is TGTGCCAGCAGTGGGCGGCTGGGGGCATCCCAAGAGACCCAGTACTTC. Looking up the rest from reference TRBV2 and TRBJ2-5 gives the full variable domain: EPEVTQTPSHQVTQMGQEVILRCVPISNHLYFYWYRQILGQKVEFLVSFYNNEISEKSEIFDDQFSVERPDGSNFTLKIRSTKLEDSAMYFCASSGRLGASQETQYFGPGTRLLVL.

J is TRBJ2-2 and V is TRBV7-9; 8 bases are a match to TRBD1. The CDR3 extends over 13 amino acids. In germline, CDR1 is SEHNR, CDR2 FQNEAQ (reference sequence). V dropped 6 bases and J dropped 3; count of bases not matched to a gene: 0. CDR3 coding DNA: TGTGCCAGCAGGGACAGGGACACCGGGGAGCTGTTTTTT. Encoded protein: CASRDRDTGELFF. The entire variable domain, with the rest obtained from reference TRBV7-9 and TRBJ2-2, is as follows: DTGVSQNPRHKITKRGQNVTFRCDPISEHNRLYWYRQTLGQGPEFLTYFQNEAQLEKSRLLSDRFSAERPKGSFSTLEIQRTEQGDSAMYLCASRDRDTGELFFGEGSRLTVL.

This chain joins TRBV19 and TRBJ2-5; a possible D gene is TRBD1 (5 bases). Trimming left V 7 bases short and J 5 bases short, with 17 bases between. Germline CDR1 is LNHDA and CDR2 is SQIVND (reference sequence). The CDR3 totals 14 residues. Here the CDR3 DNA reads TGTGCCAGTACTGGGCAGGGCAATAGGGAGACCCAGTACTTC. It codes for CASTGQGNRETQYF.

This clone was detected a few times. The chain employs TRBV7-9 and TRBJ2-7; 9 bases line up with TRBD1. V shed 5 bases and J 5 bases; nucleotides not matched to a gene: 7. Germline V gene data show CDR1 as SEHNR and CDR2 as FQNEAQ (reference sequence). This CDR3 comprises 14 residues. CDR3 sequence (DNA): TGTGCCAGCAGCCTCACAGGGGGCTGGGACGAGCAGTACTTC. Translated, it gives CASSLTGGWDEQYF.

V gene TRBV11-2 combines with J gene TRBJ2-7; D may correspond to TRBD1 or TRBD2 (5 bases each). V lost 4 bases to trimming and J lost 3 bases, with 10 bases between them. The V gene's germline CDR1 is SGHAT and CDR2 FQNNGV. The CDR3 totals 13 residues. CDR3: CASSWDRDYEQYF. The DNA of the CDR3 is TGTGCCAGCAGCTGGGACCGGGACTACGAGCAGTACTTC.

The rearrangement uses TRBV4-2 and TRBJ2-3; 13 positions agree with TRBD2. Germline V gene data show CDR1 as LGHNA and CDR2 as YNFKEQ. The CDR3 consists of 16 residues. V was clipped by 5 bases and J by 5 bases; unmatched bases: 7. The CDR3 region has the DNA TGTGCCAGCAGCTACGGGACTAGCGGGATGGGAGATACGCAGTATTTT. This sequence encodes CASSYGTSGMGDTQYF.

The J gene is TRBJ2-2, the V gene TRBV2, with D possibly matching TRBD1 (6 bases). The CDR3 consists of 14 residues. Germline values: CDR1 SNHLY, CDR2 FYNNEI. V was trimmed by 6 bases and J by 3 bases, leaving 11 bases between them. CDR3 region: CASSAQGYTGELFF. The CDR3 region has the DNA TGTGCCAGCAGCGCACAGGGTTACACCGGGGAGCTGTTTTTT.

The genes are TRBV28 and TRBJ2-3, with a possible D match to TRBD1 (5 bases). The length of the CDR3 is 14 residues. V was shortened by 5 bases and J by 1 base, with 10 bases between the two germline ends. The V gene's germline CDR1 is MDHEN and CDR2 SYDVKM. As DNA, the CDR3 is TGTGCCAGCAGTCCAGGGTGGGGCACAGATACGCAGTATTTT. Its translation: CASSPGWGTDTQYF.

The chain combines TRBV19 with TRBJ2-7; 8 bases match TRBD2. Looked up from germline, CDR1 is LNHDA and CDR2 is SQIVND (reference sequence). This CDR3 is built from 15 residues. The J segment lost 0 bases and the V segment lost 0 bases, leaving 1 base of the junction unmatched. CDR3 in DNA: TGTGCCAGTAGTATAGAAACTAGCGGCTCCTACGAGCAGTACTTC. Amino acids: CASSIETSGSYEQYF.

The chain recombines TRBV28 with TRBJ1-4; no clear D gene. Germline V gives CDR1 MDHEN, CDR2 SYDVKM. V lost 3 bases and J 10 bases, leaving 9 bases between the germline ends. The CDR3 is 12 amino acids. This chain's CDR3 is CASSFSAVKLFF. CDR3 bases: TGTGCCAGCAGTTTCTCCGCCGTAAAACTGTTTTTT.

This clone appeared once. The junction does not match germline at one end; this may be a read error. The chain recombines TRBV10-1 with TRBJ1-1; D may be TRBD1 (5 bases). CDR1 is WNHNN, CDR2 SYGVQD, per germline (reference sequence). The CDR3 has 10 amino acids. The CDR3 DNA is TGCGCCACCTTGAGGGACCGAGAACCCTTT. It is translated as CATLRDREPF.

The chain has TRBV7-8 and TRBJ2-7, with 11 bases that match TRBD2. With 4 bases clipped from V and 8 bases from J, the junction kept 10 bases outside the gene matches. The CDR3 loop spans 15 amino acids. Per the germline V gene, CDR1 is SGHVS and CDR2 is FQNEAQ. CDR3 in DNA: TGTGCCAGCAGCTCGTCACCCGGGACTAGCGGACAGCAGTACTTC. Encoded protein: CASSSSPGTSGQQYF.

This chain uses TRBV9 with TRBJ2-3; D not resolved. Germline V CDR1 and CDR2: SGDLS, YYNGEE. The CDR3 spans 14 residues. Trimming left V 4 bases short and J 3 bases short, with 12 bases between. CDR3 DNA sequence: TGTGCCAGCAGCTCCCCGCGACCGACAGATACGCAGTATTTT. It encodes CASSSPRPTDTQYF.

V gene TRBV5-4 combines with J gene TRBJ2-3, with D possibly being TRBD1 or TRBD2 (5 bases each). The CDR3 spans 14 residues. Trimming pared 4 bases from V and 4 bases from J, leaving 13 bases between. The germline V gene encodes CDR1 SGHNT and CDR2 YYREEE (reference sequence). Here the CDR3 DNA reads TGTGCCAGCAGCCCCGGGACCAACCCAGATACGCAGTATTTT. Translation gives CASSPGTNPDTQYF.

This clone was seen only once. The chain couples TRBV30 to TRBJ2-1; D may be TRBD1 or TRBD2 (5 bases each). CDR3 length equals 14 residues. Germline V gene sequence: CDR1 GTSNPN, CDR2 SVGIG (reference sequence). Between the trimmed V and J ends, which lost 2 bases and 2 bases, there was a span of 10 bases. This CDR3 is CAWSSLGAYNEQFF. The CDR3 region has the DNA TGTGCCTGGAGTTCATTGGGGGCCTACAATGAGCAGTTCTTC.

The rearrangement uses TRBV19 and TRBJ2-7; the match to TRBD2 covers 11 bases. CDR1 is LNHDA and CDR2 is SQIVND in the germline V gene (reference sequence). Germline trimming cut 3 bases from V and 3 bases from J; bases unmatched to any gene: 4. The CDR3 contains 15 residues. CDR3 residues: CASSIRLAGNYEQYF. The CDR3 DNA follows: TGTGCCAGTAGTATCCGACTAGCGGGGAACTACGAGCAGTACTTC.

The rearrangement uses TRBV5-6 and TRBJ2-3, with 11 positions matching TRBD2. Trimming at V came to 0 bases and at J to 4 bases, leaving 4 bases not matched to a gene. There are 16 residues in the CDR3. Germline V gene sequence: CDR1 SGHDT, CDR2 YYEEEE. CDR3 residues: CASSLGLAGSSDTQYF. CDR3 bases: TGTGCCAGCAGCTTGGGACTAGCGGGGTCCTCAGATACGCAGTATTTT. The full variable domain, with the rest looked up from reference TRBV5-6 and TRBJ2-3, is DAGVTQSPTHLIKTRGQQVTLRCSPKSGHDTVSWYQQALGQGPQFIFQYYEEEERQRGNFPDRFSGHQFPNYSSELNVNALLLGDSALYLCASSLGLAGSSDTQYFGPGTRLTVL.

The chain's CDR3 is CASSLVVGPGRKKKLFF. As DNA, the CDR3 is TGTGCCAGCAGCTTAGTAGTGGGACCGGGCAGGAAAAAAAAACTGTTTTTT. The chain has TRBV7-2 and TRBJ1-4, with D tentatively TRBD1 (5 bases). The length of the CDR3 is 17 residues. V lost 1 base and J lost 9, with 21 bases in between. Germline V gene data show CDR1 as SGHTA and CDR2 as FQGNSA.

The rearrangement joins TRBV7-9 to TRBJ1-2, with 8 bases identical to TRBD1. The V segment lost 5 bases and the J segment 2 bases; nucleotides outside the gene matches: 10. CDR1 is SEHNR and CDR2 is FQNEAQ in the germline V gene (reference sequence). The CDR3 contains 16 residues. The DNA of the CDR3 is TGTGCCAGCAGCCTCAACTCGGGACAGGAAAACTATGGCTACACCTTC. This codes for CASSLNSGQENYGYTF.

The chain is built from TRBV27 and TRBJ1-2; 7 bases map to TRBD1. J gave up 6 bases and V 2 bases, and 9 bases lay outside the gene matches. Germline CDR1 and CDR2: MNHEY and SMNVEV (reference sequence). The CDR3 is made up of 15 amino acids. CDR3 in amino acids: CASSLRDRVVDGYTF. The DNA of the CDR3 is TGTGCCAGCAGTTTACGAGACAGGGTCGTCGATGGCTACACCTTC.

This clone was observed once. V usage is TRBV28 and J usage is TRBJ1-1; D not resolved. The CDR3 runs 16 residues. Germline CDR1 MDHEN, CDR2 SYDVKM. V dropped 3 bases and J dropped 0 bases, with 14 bases sitting between them. In DNA, the CDR3 is TGTGCCAGCAGTTTTGCAGAACCGGAAATGAACACTGAAGCTTTCTTT. Amino acid sequence: CASSFAEPEMNTEAFF.

The rearrangement joins TRBV7-2 to TRBJ2-7, with 7 bases identical to TRBD2. Germline assignment: CDR1 SGHTA and CDR2 FQGNSA. V was clipped by 1 base and J by 2 bases; unmatched bases: 2. The CDR3 spans 14 residues. The chain's CDR3 is CASSLGLATYEQYF. DNA of the CDR3: TGTGCCAGCAGCTTAGGACTAGCCACCTACGAGCAGTACTTC.

V and J are TRBV6-4 and TRBJ2-1, with 12 bases aligning to TRBD2. The CDR3 covers 15 residues. Looked up from germline, CDR1 is MRHNA and CDR2 is SNTAGT. V dropped 3 bases and J dropped 8; count of bases not matched to a gene: 5. The CDR3 coding sequence is TGTGCCAGCAGTGAACTAGCGGGGGGTCTAGATGAGCAGTTCTTC. Protein sequence: CASSELAGGLDEQFF.